The 28 T cell receptor beta chains given below trace back to one sample, sequenced in a study of molecular identifiers for immune sequencing clone quantification. Using its own MiXCR run on the PCR reads, TCRdb lists one record per CDR3 protein. The table records about 640,000 distinct CDR3 sequences, 20% of them present only once. The material sequenced was naive CD8+ T cells from blood, with Jurkat cell RNA spiked in. Specified subset: FACS-sorted CD8+CD4-CCR7+CD45RA+ naive T cells. The receptors shown here come from a human donor in good health. Some libraries in this study had Jurkat cell RNA spiked in.

This clonotype showed up many times. For the CDR3, the DNA is TGTGCCAGCAGTTTATCCATTTTTACAGATACGCAGTATTTT. This translates into CASSLSIFTDTQYF. This chain connects TRBV27 to TRBJ2-3; D uncertain. Germline V gene sequence: CDR1 MNHEY, CDR2 SMNVEV (reference sequence). The germline V and J ends were trimmed by 0 bases and 3 bases, with 7 bases remaining between them. The CDR3 consists of 14 residues.

This clonotype was found a few times. J is TRBJ1-2 and V is TRBV27; the match to TRBD1 covers 7 bases. V shed 0 bases, J shed 3 bases, and the junction held 4 bases outside the gene matches. CDR1 is MNHEY and CDR2 is SMNVEV in the germline V gene (reference sequence). The CDR3 extends over 15 amino acids. The chain's CDR3 is CASSLSPGTDYGYTF. For the CDR3, the DNA is TGTGCCAGCAGTTTATCACCCGGGACAGACTATGGCTACACCTTC.

This clonotype occurred many times. J is TRBJ2-7 and V is TRBV4-3, with D tentatively TRBD2 (5 bases). The V gene lost 0 bases and the J gene lost 4 bases, with 16 bases spanning the gap. Germline CDR1 reads LGHNA; CDR2 reads YSLEER. This CDR3 region has 16 residues. CDR3 amino acids: CASSQELWGEGYEQYF. The DNA of the CDR3 is TGCGCCAGCAGCCAAGAATTATGGGGTGAGGGATACGAGCAGTACTTC.

This clonotype appeared a single time. V usage is TRBV3-1 and J usage is TRBJ2-7; D gene uncertain. The closer fit of TRBJ2-1 to the DNA end suggests the J call may be wrong. Germline lookup yields CDR1 LGHDT and CDR2 YNNKEL (reference sequence). The CDR3 covers 13 residues. CDR3 in DNA: TGTGCCAGCAGCCAAGTAGGAGACCACGAGCAGTTCTTC. Translation: CASSQVGDHEQFF.

This clonotype was observed at least ten times. This chain uses TRBV6-1 with TRBJ2-7; possible D gene TRBD2, 6 bases. CDR1 is MNHNS and CDR2 is SASEGT in the germline V gene. The V end lost 4 bases, the J end lost 3 bases, and 13 bases lay between the germline ends. The CDR3 consists of 14 residues. In DNA form, the CDR3 reads TGTGCCAGCAGTGTCGGGGGAGAATACTACGAGCAGTACTTC. It translates to CASSVGGEYYEQYF.

Concerning this clonotype: One junction end does not reproduce the germline sequence, and a read error may be involved. J is TRBJ2-3 and V is TRBV19; D gene unclear. Germline CDR1 is LNHDA and CDR2 is SQIVND (reference sequence). This CDR3 spans 12 amino acids. The CDR3 nucleotides are TGTGCCGGTAGTAAGGGTACAGATACGCAGTATTTT. Protein sequence: CAGSKGTDTQYF.

With regard to this clonotype: A much bigger clone sits one base away, suggesting this may be a read error. The J gene is TRBJ1-5, the V gene TRBV28; no definite D call. This CDR3 is built from 15 residues. Deletions cut 3 bases from V and 7 bases from J, with 16 bases between. Germline V gene lookup returns CDR1 MDHEN and CDR2 SYDVKM. Here the CDR3 DNA reads TGTGCCAGCAGTTTGGGCAAGTTTCGGGAACAGCCCCAGCATTTT. Protein: CASSLGKFREQPQHF. The entire variable domain, with the rest obtained from reference TRBV28 and TRBJ1-5, is as follows: DVKVTQSSRYLVKRTGEKVFLECVQDMDHENMFWYRQDPGLGLRLIYFSYDVKMKEKGDIPEGYSVSREKKERFSLILESASTNQTSMYLCASSLGKFREQPQHFGDGTRLSIL.

The chain combines TRBV4-1 with TRBJ2-3; possible D gene TRBD1, 6 bases. The CDR3 length is 14 residues. The germline V gene has CDR1 MGHRA and CDR2 YSYEKL. V shed 3 bases and J shed 4 bases, with 11 bases lying between them. The CDR3 region has the DNA TGCGCCAGCAGCCACGGACAGAACGCAGATACGCAGTATTTT. Its protein product is CASSHGQNADTQYF.

This clonotype was found many times. The chain recombines TRBV28 with TRBJ2-5, with D tentatively TRBD2 (5 bases). Germline loops: CDR1 MDHEN, CDR2 SYDVKM. Between the trimmed V and J ends, which lost 4 bases and 5 bases, there was a span of 20 bases. The CDR3 runs to 16 residues. CDR3 sequence reads: CASSSRLLRVAETQYF. The CDR3 DNA is TGTGCCAGCAGTTCCCGGTTGCTGCGGGTGGCTGAGACCCAGTACTTC. Variable domain in full (rest from reference TRBV28 and TRBJ2-5): DVKVTQSSRYLVKRTGEKVFLECVQDMDHENMFWYRQDPGLGLRLIYFSYDVKMKEKGDIPEGYSVSREKKERFSLILESASTNQTSMYLCASSSRLLRVAETQYFGPGTRLLVL.

This chain joins TRBV12-3 or TRBV12-4 and TRBJ1-2; D call uncertain. The CDR3 has 17 residues. The V end was cut by 2 bases, the J end by 4 bases, with 20 bases between. The DNA of the CDR3 is TGTGCCAGCAGTTTACTATTAACAGCCCAGAGAAGCTATGGCTACACCTTC. It translates to CASSLLLTAQRSYGYTF.

This clonotype was picked up many times. This chain uses TRBV14 with TRBJ1-2; possible D gene TRBD1, 6 bases. V was clipped by 3 bases and J by 0 bases, with 11 bases between them. In germline, CDR1 is SGHDN, CDR2 FVKESK. This CDR3 has 15 amino acids. CDR3 DNA: TGTGCCAGCAGCCATCGGGACACTACTAACTATGGCTACACCTTC. It yields the protein CASSHRDTTNYGYTF.

The gene calls are TRBV27 and TRBJ2-7, with D unresolved. CDR1 and CDR2 from the germline V gene are MNHEY and SMNVEV (reference sequence). Trimming pared 6 bases from V and 0 bases from J, leaving 12 bases between. The CDR3 length is 14 residues. Here the CDR3 DNA reads TGTGCCAGCAGGGAGACATGGGACTCCTACGAGCAGTACTTC. Amino acid sequence: CASRETWDSYEQYF.

This clonotype appeared a few times. This chain joins TRBV11-2 and TRBJ2-4; D remains ambiguous. The V gene's germline CDR1 is SGHAT and CDR2 FQNNGV. V was clipped by 4 bases and J by 3 bases, with 19 bases between them. CDR3 length: 17 amino acids. The CDR3 DNA is TGTGCCAGCAGCTCGCCGGGCCATAATTTGAACAAAAACATTCAGTACTTC. Protein: CASSSPGHNLNKNIQYF.

This clonotype was detected ten times or more. This chain joins TRBV4-3 and TRBJ2-5; 8 nucleotides agree with TRBD1. The CDR3 has 15 amino acids. The junction had 5 bases not matched to a gene; V was cut back by 2 bases and J by 3 bases. The germline CDR1 and CDR2 sequences are LGHNA and YSLEER. The chain's CDR3 is CASSQLTGAEETQYF. DNA for the CDR3: TGCGCCAGCAGCCAATTGACAGGGGCCGAAGAGACCCAGTACTTC.

Ten or more counts support this clonotype. CDR3 coding DNA: TGTGCCAGCAGCTTAGCTCCTAGGGTAGCGGGGGAAGAGACCCAGTACTTC. Protein sequence: CASSLAPRVAGEETQYF. This sequence joins TRBV7-2 and TRBJ2-5; 9 positions agree with TRBD2. This CDR3 region has 17 residues. Germline CDR1 reads SGHTA; CDR2 reads FQGNSA. J lost 3 bases, V lost 0 bases, and 8 bases had no gene match.

Comment on this clonotype: It may be a read error: a sequence one base away is much more abundant. The rearrangement links TRBV27 to TRBJ1-5, with a possible D match to TRBD1 (5 bases). The CDR3 length is 13 residues. Trimming took 10 bases from V and 7 from J, leaving 17 bases between them. From germline, CDR1 is MNHEY and CDR2 SMNVEV (reference sequence). CDR3 loop: CANRETVVQPQHF. The CDR3 DNA is TGTGCCAACAGAGAGACAGTGGTCCAGCCCCAGCATTTT.

This clonotype was detected only a few times. This may be a read error, as it is one base from a much larger clone. A read error is likely, as this CDR3 ends without the conserved phenylalanine or tryptophan. V gene TRBV5-6 combines with J gene TRBJ2-5; D might be TRBD2 (6 bases). The CDR3 has 15 amino acids. Germline CDR1 SGHDT, CDR2 YYEEEE. Trimming cost V 4 bases and J 5 bases, with 18 bases left between them. CDR3 residues: CASSPVVAGIETQYS. The CDR3 coding sequence is TGTGCCAGCAGCCCCGTCGTTGCGGGAATTGAGACCCAGTACTCC.

Concerning this clonotype itself: This clone may be a read error of a much larger clone one base away. CDR3 in amino acids: CVSSQVHGSSSYEQYF. The CDR3, as DNA: TGTGTCAGCAGCCAAGTACATGGTAGTTCCTCCTACGAGCAGTACTTC. The V call is TRBV3-1, the J call TRBJ2-7; D is undetermined. The germline CDR1 and CDR2 sequences are LGHDT and YNNKEL (reference sequence). CDR3 length equals 16 residues.

Details on this clonotype: A read error may explain this, as a much larger clone is one base away. CDR3 sequence: CACSRRRGYTF. The CDR3 region has the DNA TGTGCCTGTAGCAGGCGCCGTGGCTACACCTTC. The chain employs TRBV19 and TRBJ1-2; D is unclear. The CDR3 spans 11 residues. CDR1 LNHDA and CDR2 SQIVND come from the germline V gene (reference sequence).

The CDR3: CASSLSPGSEAFF. In DNA form, the CDR3 reads TGTGCCAGCAGTTTAAGCCCGGGTAGTGAAGCTTTCTTT. The rearrangement joins TRBV28 to TRBJ1-1; D not resolved. Germline CDR1 reads MDHEN; CDR2 reads SYDVKM. The V gene lost 2 bases and the J gene lost 7 bases, with 11 bases spanning the gap. The CDR3 length is 13 residues.

The sample holds many counts of this clonotype. This sequence joins TRBV4-1 and TRBJ1-6; maybe TRBD1 (6 bases). Germline V gene lookup returns CDR1 MGHRA and CDR2 YSYEKL. The CDR3 has 12 amino acids. V lost 7 bases to trimming and J lost 7 bases, with 8 bases between them. In nucleotides, the CDR3 is TGCGCCAGCAACACAGGGAATTCACCCCTCCACTTT. Amino acid sequence: CASNTGNSPLHF.

V is TRBV11-2 and J is TRBJ1-1, with 12 bases that match TRBD1. Germline trimming cut 3 bases from V and 5 bases from J; bases unmatched to any gene: 4. Germline lookup yields CDR1 SGHAT and CDR2 FQNNGV. CDR3 length equals 15 residues. The CDR3 coding sequence is TGTGCCAGCAGCTTGGGACAGGGGGCGGTAACTGAAGCTTTCTTT. It translates to CASSLGQGAVTEAFF.

In this sample, this clonotype turned up many times. The CDR3 sequence: CASSIGETYEQYF. In nucleotides, the CDR3 is TGTGCCAGTAGTATCGGGGAAACCTACGAGCAGTACTTC. The gene calls are TRBV19 and TRBJ2-7; D is perhaps TRBD2 (5 bases). Germline V gene lookup returns CDR1 LNHDA and CDR2 SQIVND (reference sequence). With 3 bases removed from V and 2 bases from J, the gap between germline ends came to 8 bases. The CDR3 has 13 amino acids.

Concerning this clonotype itself: A much larger clone sits a single nucleotide away, making a read error possible. The V gene is TRBV5-3, the J gene TRBJ2-2; 8 nucleotides align to TRBD1. TRBV5-3 is assigned to the ORF class and has an uncertain function. The CDR3 totals 14 residues. The CDR3 reads CASSTGQGAGEPFF. The DNA for the CDR3 is TGTGCCAGCAGCACAGGACAGGGCGCCGGGGAGCCGTTTTTT.

This clonotype came up many times. This chain links TRBV15 with TRBJ1-1; the D is unclear. The germline V gene has CDR1 LNHNV and CDR2 YYDKDF (reference sequence). Trimming pared 0 bases from V and 3 bases from J, leaving 11 bases between. The CDR3 has 15 residues. The CDR3 coding sequence is TGTGCCACCAGCAGAGATAGGGAATATTACACTGAAGCTTTCTTT. It yields the protein CATSRDREYYTEAFF.

A few counts support this clonotype. The chain has TRBV9 and TRBJ2-3; 8 bases align to TRBD2. With V trimmed by 0 bases and J by 6 bases, 6 bases remained unmatched. The CDR3 has 15 residues. CDR1 SGDLS and CDR2 YYNGEE come from the germline V gene. The CDR3 here is CASSVAGTRGDTQYF. CDR3 bases: TGTGCCAGCAGCGTAGCCGGGACTAGAGGGGATACGCAGTATTTT.

This clonotype was observed many times. This sequence joins TRBV7-6 and TRBJ2-1, with 10 nucleotides matching TRBD2. Germline V gene data show CDR1 as SGHVS and CDR2 as FNYEAQ. The ends lost 5 bases at V and 5 bases at J; junction bases unmatched: 12. CDR3 length: 17 residues. The CDR3 sequence is CASSQLQAGGPNNEQFF. CDR3 bases: TGTGCCAGCAGCCAGCTTCAAGCGGGAGGGCCCAACAATGAGCAGTTCTTC.

This chain joins TRBV29-1 and TRBJ2-5; unclear D gene. The CDR3 loop spans 8 amino acids. The germline V gene encodes CDR1 SQVTM and CDR2 ANQGSEA. The CDR3 region has the DNA TGCAACAACGAGACCCAGTACTTC. This encodes CNNETQYF.